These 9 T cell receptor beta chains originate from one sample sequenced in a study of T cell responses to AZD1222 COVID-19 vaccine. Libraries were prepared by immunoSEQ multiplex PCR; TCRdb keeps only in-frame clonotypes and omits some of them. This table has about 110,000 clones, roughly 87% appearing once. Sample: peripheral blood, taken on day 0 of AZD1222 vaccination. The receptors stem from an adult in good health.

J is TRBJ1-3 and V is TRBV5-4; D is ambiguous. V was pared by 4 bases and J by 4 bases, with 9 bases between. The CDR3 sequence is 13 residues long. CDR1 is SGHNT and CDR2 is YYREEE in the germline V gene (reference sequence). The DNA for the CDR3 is TGTGCCAGCAGCCCTAAGTTCGGAAACACCATATATTTT. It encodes CASSPKFGNTIYF.

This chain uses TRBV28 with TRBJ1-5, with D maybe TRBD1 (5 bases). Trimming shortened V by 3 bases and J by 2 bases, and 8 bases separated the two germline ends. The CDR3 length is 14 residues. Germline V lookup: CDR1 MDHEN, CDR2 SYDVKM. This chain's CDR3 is CASSFGAGNQPQHF. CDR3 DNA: TGTGCCAGCAGTTTCGGGGCAGGCAATCAGCCCCAGCATTTT.

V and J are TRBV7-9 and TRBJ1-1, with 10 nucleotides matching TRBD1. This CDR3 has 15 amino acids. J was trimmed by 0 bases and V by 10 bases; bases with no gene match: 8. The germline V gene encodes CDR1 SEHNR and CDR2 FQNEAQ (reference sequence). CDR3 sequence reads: CATGGQGGVNTEAFF. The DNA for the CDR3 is TGTGCCACCGGAGGACAGGGGGGAGTGAACACTGAAGCTTTCTTT.

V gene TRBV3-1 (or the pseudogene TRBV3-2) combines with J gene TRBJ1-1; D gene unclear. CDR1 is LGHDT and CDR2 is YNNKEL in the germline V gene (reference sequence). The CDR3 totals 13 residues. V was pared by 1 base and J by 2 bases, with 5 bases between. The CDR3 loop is CASSQVANTEAFF. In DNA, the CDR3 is TGTGCCAGCAGCCAAGTGGCCAACACTGAAGCTTTCTTT.

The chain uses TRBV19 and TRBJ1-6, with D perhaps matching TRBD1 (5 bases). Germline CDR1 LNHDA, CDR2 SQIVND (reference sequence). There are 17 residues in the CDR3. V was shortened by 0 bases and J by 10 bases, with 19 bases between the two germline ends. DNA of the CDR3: TGTGCCAGTAGTATAGATCCTCCGGGGAGGGGTAACTCACCCCTCCACTTT. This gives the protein CASSIDPPGRGNSPLHF.

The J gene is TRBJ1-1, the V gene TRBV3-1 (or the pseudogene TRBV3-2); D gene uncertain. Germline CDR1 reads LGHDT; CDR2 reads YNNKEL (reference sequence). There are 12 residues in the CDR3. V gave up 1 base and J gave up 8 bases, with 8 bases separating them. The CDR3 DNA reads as TGTGCCAGCAGCCAAGGTCCGGGGGAAGCTTTCTTT. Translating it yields CASSQGPGEAFF.

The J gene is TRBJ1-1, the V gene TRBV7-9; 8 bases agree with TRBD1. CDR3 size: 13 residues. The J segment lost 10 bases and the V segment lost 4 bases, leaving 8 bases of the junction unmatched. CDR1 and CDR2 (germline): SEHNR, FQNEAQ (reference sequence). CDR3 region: CASSSQGGTGAFF. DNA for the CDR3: TGTGCCAGCAGCTCCCAGGGAGGGACAGGAGCTTTCTTT.

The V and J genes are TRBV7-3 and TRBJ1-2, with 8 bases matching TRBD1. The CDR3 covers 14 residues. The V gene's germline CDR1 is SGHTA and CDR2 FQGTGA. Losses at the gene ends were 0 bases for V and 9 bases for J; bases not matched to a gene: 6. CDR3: CASSLTSAGGSYTF. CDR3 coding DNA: TGTGCCAGCAGCTTAACGTCGGCAGGGGGCAGCTACACCTTC.

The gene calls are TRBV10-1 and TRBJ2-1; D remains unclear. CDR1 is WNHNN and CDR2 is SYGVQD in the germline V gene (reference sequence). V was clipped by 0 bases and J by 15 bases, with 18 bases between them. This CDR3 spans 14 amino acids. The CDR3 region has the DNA TGCGCCAGCAGTGAGTCGAATCCCCTAAGTCGGCGGTTCTTC. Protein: CASSESNPLSRRFF.